This T cell receptor (beta chain) was documented in a study of CD8+CD57+ T cells in acquired aplastic anemia (dated by TCRdb to 2016 to 2018). Background for the entire study: A mean of approximately 3 ug of DNA, ranging from about 0.19 to 27.4 ug, was extracted from sorted CD4+ and CD8+ cells. For healthy donor samples, the average read count was about 10 million for CD4+ cells and roughly 11 million for CD8+ cells. Points the paper makes about the study in general: Roughly 29 CD8+ CDR3 sequences were found to be shared between patients and controls, but these sequences appeared to be highly expressed in patients and within the immunodominant clones of the patients. CD8+ Simpson's diversity did not differ significantly between patients and healthy controls (P=0.060).

Including the terminal cysteine and phenylalanine, the CDR3 comprises 12 residues. Kept here is only the CDR3 DNA, which spans 36 bases and is read in frame from base 1. According to the germline V gene, CDR1 reads SGHDN and CDR2 reads FVKESK. A remark on this clonotype: This receptor's antigen is unknown. Its ends do not fully match the called genes, so a read error is possible.

The study deep-sequenced TCR repertoires of sorted CD4+ and CD8+ blood T cells from severe aplastic anemia patients and healthy subjects. Ficoll-Paque density gradient centrifugation was used to isolate peripheral blood mononuclear cells. Before DNA was extracted, CD4+ and CD8+ T cells were sorted using either FACS or magnetic beads. TCR beta VDJ combination and CDR3 sequence profiling used genomic DNA as the template. An Illumina HiSeq 2000 was the platform used for TCR repertoire sequencing. The authors processed their data as follows. Repertoires were assessed using TRBV/TRBJ rearrangement plots, CDR3 size and DJ length profiles, and Simpson's diversity index. The immunodominant clone was defined as the most abundant DNA sequence in deep sequencing data. CDR3 amino acid sequences were checked for sharing across subjects and were also compared against the VDJdb database and published repertoires. Through fastp at Q25 and MiXCR, TCRdb rebuilt clones from the public reads, retaining in-frame beta chains. Entries are consolidated by CDR3 protein sequence, retaining the most common genes and DNA. The authors' filters were not applied to this entry. The sample includes roughly 200,000 distinct CDR3 sequences, with 61% observed a single time. Around 28% of the sample is in the top ten clones.

The specimen was sorted CD4+, CD8+, or CD8+CD57+ T cells (not recorded which) from PBMCs. This chain joins TRBV14 to TRBJ1-5; a stretch of 8 junction bases matches TRBD1. The clonotype comes from a human donor in good health. The DNA is as follows: TGTGCCAGCAGCCCAGGGGGCGGATCAGGGAATTTT. It codes for CASSPGGGSGNF. Outside the CDR3, residues come from the reference TRBV14 and TRBJ1-5 proteins, so the full variable domain is: EAGVTQFPSHSVIEKGQTVTLRCDPISGHDNLYWYRRVMGKEIKFLLHFVKESKQDESGMPNNRFLAERTGGTYSTLKVQPAELEDSGVYFCASSPGGGSGNFGDGTRLSIL.